Below, 7 T cell receptor beta chains from the same sample are listed, as sequenced in a study of CXCR3-negative and CXCR3-positive naive CD8 T cells. Carrying UMI labels, the TRB cDNA libraries were prepared through 5' RACE. TCRdb reprocessed the 5' RACE reads, keeping one entry per CDR3 protein, no DNA. This repertoire includes about 4,700 distinct CDR3 sequences. Study results and limitations: A higher hydrophobicity marked the TRB CDR3s of CXCR3-positive naive cells versus CXCR3-negative naive cells.

For these receptors, no antigen is known. Sequencing used naive CXCR3+ CD8+ T cells from blood. The subset was: CD45RO-CCR7+CD27+CD95- naive CD8+ T cells expressing CXCR3 (TNR3+). These receptors were obtained from a human donor in good health. Some clones in this sample may be carry-over from other donors' samples.

The rearrangement links TRBV28 to TRBJ2-7; without DNA, the TCRdb call of TRBD2 cannot be checked. Looked up from germline, CDR1 is MDHEN and CDR2 is SYDVKM. This CDR3 is 16 amino acids long. CDR3 region: CASSLDRLAGGYEQYF.

CDR3 residues: CASSLGQGPSYEQYF. V and J are TRBV5-1 and TRBJ2-7; TCRdb reports TRBD2, a call that lacks DNA to check it against. This CDR3 is built from 15 residues. Germline V gene lookup returns CDR1 SGHRS and CDR2 YFSETQ.

The chain joins TRBV4-2 to TRBJ2-7. The CDR3 is 16 residues long. The V gene's germline CDR1 is LGHNA and CDR2 YNFKEQ. The CDR3: CASSPGMSDLSYEQYF.

Judged by frequency, this clonotype is medium-sized. This rearrangement joins TRBV5-1 to TRBJ1-1; TCRdb's D call of TRBD1 is untestable without DNA. The germline V gene has CDR1 SGHRS and CDR2 YFSETQ. The CDR3 sequence is 13 residues long. CDR3: CASSDGTSGEAFF.

V usage is TRBV13 and J usage is TRBJ2-1. Germline assignment: CDR1 PRHDT and CDR2 FYEKMQ (reference sequence). The CDR3 spans 15 residues. CDR3 amino acids: CASSWSGRAYNEQFF. Complete variable domain (other parts from reference TRBV13 and TRBJ2-1): AAGVIQSPRHLIKEKRETATLKCYPIPRHDTVYWYQQGPGQDPQFLISFYEKMQSDKGSIPDRFSAQQFSDYHSELNMSSLELGDSALYFCASSWSGRAYNEQFFGPGTRLTVL.

The V call is TRBV6-5, the J call TRBJ2-5; TCRdb designates TRBD2, a call that cannot be tested without DNA. The germline CDR1 and CDR2 sequences are MNHEY and SVGAGI. This CDR3 contains 18 residues. CDR3 in amino acids: CASSYTRGGDPRQETQYF.

The rearrangement links TRBV15 to TRBJ2-5; TCRdb lists TRBD2, though no DNA is available to test this call. Germline V lookup: CDR1 LNHNV, CDR2 YYDKDF (reference sequence). The CDR3 is 18 amino acids. The CDR3 reads CATSRVPIAREVGETQYF.